Following are 14 T cell receptor beta chains from one sample sequenced in a study of blood T cell repertoires in COVID-19. TCRdb keeps only in-frame clones here, not all; method: immunoSEQ multiplex PCR. The sample shows approximately 220,000 clones, over 80% of them seen only once. Sequencing input: PBMCs or T cells enriched from blood (not recorded which). Receptors originate from a woman in her thirties or forties who had recovered from COVID-19.

With respect to this clone: This CDR3 is also generated by other DNA sequences in the sample. V usage is TRBV28 and J usage is TRBJ2-1; TRBD1 agrees at 9 bases. V trimming: 4 bases; J trimming: 4 bases; junction bases outside the gene matches: 5. Germline V gives CDR1 MDHEN, CDR2 SYDVKM. This CDR3 has 15 amino acids. The CDR3 DNA follows: TGTGCCAGCAGTTCCCCGGGACAGGGATACAATGAGCAGTTCTTC. Translating gives CASSSPGQGYNEQFF.

The chain combines TRBV5-4 with TRBJ2-1, with 8 bases fitting TRBD1. V lost 3 bases to trimming and J lost 4 bases; unmatched junction nucleotides: 9. This CDR3 is built from 16 residues. Germline V CDR1 and CDR2: SGHNT, YYREEE (reference sequence). The CDR3 protein is CASSSRGTGIYNEQFF. The DNA for the CDR3 is TGTGCCAGCAGCTCCCGCGGGACAGGTATTTACAATGAGCAGTTCTTC. Full variable domain (outside the CDR3, taken from reference TRBV5-4 and TRBJ2-1): ETGVTQSPTHLIKTRGQQVTLRCSSQSGHNTVSWYQQALGQGPQFIFQYYREEENGRGNFPPRFSGLQFPNYSSELNVNALELDDSALYLCASSSRGTGIYNEQFFGPGTRLTVL.

In regard to this clone: This may arise from a read error, as a much more abundant clone is one base away. Other DNA sequences in the sample encode the same CDR3. The chain joins TRBV11-3 to TRBJ2-3, with D hard to call. The CDR3 runs to 12 residues. V was cut by 5 bases and J by 6 bases, with 9 bases left in between. Germline V gene data show CDR1 as SGHNT and CDR2 as YENEEA. The CDR3 protein is CASSVHTDTQYF. In nucleotides, the CDR3 is TGTGCCAGCAGCGTACACACGGATACGCAGTATTTT.

This clone was picked up one time. This sequence joins TRBV27 and TRBJ2-1; no clear D gene. Trimming left V 6 bases short and J 0 bases short, with 9 bases between. Germline V CDR1 and CDR2: MNHEY, SMNVEV (reference sequence). CDR3 length: 14 amino acids. CDR3 sequence: CASRQSSSYNEQFF. The CDR3 DNA reads as TGTGCCAGCAGGCAATCGAGCTCCTACAATGAGCAGTTCTTC.

V usage is TRBV9 and J usage is TRBJ1-2; tentative D call: TRBD1 (6 bases). The CDR3 loop spans 18 amino acids. The V end lost 3 bases, the J end lost 3 bases, and 24 bases lay between the germline ends. Germline CDR1 and CDR2: SGDLS and YYNGEE. CDR3 bases: TGTGCCAGCAGCGGTAGCATGGACAGAGCTTCCGTGCACTATGGCTACACCTTC. Protein product: CASSGSMDRASVHYGYTF.

This chain connects TRBV9 to TRBJ2-7; a weak D match, TRBD2 (6 bases). The germline V gene encodes CDR1 SGDLS and CDR2 YYNGEE. The V and J ends lost 0 bases and 4 bases respectively, with 14 bases between them. The CDR3 is 15 residues long. CDR3 in amino acids: CASSVGGGVQYEQYF. The CDR3 nucleotides read TGTGCCAGCAGCGTAGGAGGAGGGGTCCAGTACGAGCAGTACTTC.

This clone showed up just once. The chain employs TRBV6-5 and TRBJ2-3; the match to TRBD1 covers 8 bases. Germline CDR1 reads MNHEY; CDR2 reads SVGAGI. V was pared by 2 bases and J by 6 bases, with 7 bases of the junction left unmatched. This CDR3 has 15 residues. The CDR3: CASSYAGQGEDTQYF. The CDR3 DNA reads as TGTGCCAGCAGTTACGCTGGACAGGGAGAGGATACGCAGTATTTT.

This chain's CDR3 is CASSPQLAGEQYV. CDR3 in DNA: TGTGCCAGCTCACCACAACTAGCGGGAGAGCAGTACGTC. The chain couples TRBV18 to TRBJ2-7; 10 nucleotides match TRBD2. This CDR3 is 13 amino acids long. CDR1 is KGHSH, CDR2 LQKENI, per germline. V lost 1 base to trimming and J lost 7 bases; unmatched junction nucleotides: 1.

The genes are TRBV19 and TRBJ1-1; possible D gene TRBD1, 6 bases. Germline lookup yields CDR1 LNHDA and CDR2 SQIVND (reference sequence). V was pared by 1 base and J by 3 bases, with 15 bases between. The CDR3 length is 16 residues. The DNA for the CDR3 is TGTGCCAGTAGTATAGTGGGAGGGGGGGGTTACACTGAAGCTTTCTTT. This codes for CASSIVGGGGYTEAFF.

This clone showed up just a few times. The chain couples TRBV12-5 to TRBJ1-5; D remains unclear. Germline V gene lookup returns CDR1 LGHNT and CDR2 FRNRAP. V was trimmed by 6 bases and J by 2 bases, leaving 11 bases between them. The CDR3 extends over 14 amino acids. The CDR3 loop reads CASGGGNGNQPQHF. CDR3 sequence (DNA): TGTGCTAGTGGAGGCGGAAATGGCAATCAGCCCCAGCATTTT.

The chain has TRBV3-1 (or the pseudogene TRBV3-2) and TRBJ2-5, with 7 bases aligning to TRBD2. V lost 6 bases to trimming and J lost 6 bases; unmatched junction nucleotides: 10. Germline V gene data show CDR1 as LGHDT and CDR2 as YNNKEL (reference sequence). The length of the CDR3 is 14 residues. The CDR3 DNA sequence: TGTGCCAGCAGTCAGGGCGGGAGCATGCAGACCCAGTACTTC. Its protein is CASSQGGSMQTQYF.

This chain uses TRBV11-2 with TRBJ2-1; 9 bases agree with TRBD2. V lost 5 bases and J lost 5; bases outside the gene matches: 7. Germline values: CDR1 SGHAT, CDR2 FQNNGV. This CDR3 comprises 15 residues. CDR3 coding DNA: TGTGCCAGCAGCCACCGATGGACTAGCGACAATGAGCAGTTCTTC. It specifies CASSHRWTSDNEQFF. Combining the CDR3 with reference TRBV11-2 and TRBJ2-1 gives the whole variable domain EAGVAQSPRYKIIEKRQSVAFWCNPISGHATLYWYQQILGQGPKLLIQFQNNGVVDDSQLPKDRFSAERLKGVDSTLKIQPAKLEDSAVYLCASSHRWTSDNEQFFGPGTRLTVL.

This chain joins TRBV24-1 and TRBJ2-1; TRBD2 matches 9 bases. Trimming cost V 3 bases and J 3 bases; bases outside gene matches: 5. Germline CDR1 KGHDR, CDR2 SFDVKD. CDR3 length equals 16 residues. In DNA, the CDR3 is TGTGCCACCAGTGATGCCGTAGCGGGAGACTACAATGAGCAGTTCTTC. This translates into CATSDAVAGDYNEQFF.

The gene calls are TRBV27 and TRBJ1-2; the match to TRBD1 covers 8 bases. Germline V gene data show CDR1 as MNHEY and CDR2 as SMNVEV (reference sequence). The CDR3 sequence is 16 residues long. J lost 4 bases, V lost 5 bases, and 12 bases had no gene match. CDR3 sequence (DNA): TGTGCCAGCAGTCTAAGCGGACAGGGAGTTGGCTATGGCTACACCTTC. Translation gives CASSLSGQGVGYGYTF.